This T cell receptor (beta chain) was retrieved from a study of cytomegalovirus exposure and HLA in healthy donors (dated 2017 in TCRdb). Turning to the overall study: An earlier analysis of roughly 500 of the donors reported 250 to 350 Gb of sequence data and approximately 110 million unique TCR beta sequences from about 200 million T cells. Approximately 310 gigabases of sequencing data and approximately 85 million unique TCR sequences were included in an early release covering under 650 HLA-typed donors. The genetic ancestry cluster associated with self-reported Caucasian donors included 81% of the 300 to 400 genotyped donors. The aim of the study was to test whether cataloging public T cell receptors could identify signatures of past pathogen exposure. Using immunosequencing, the study profiled T cell repertoires from 500 to 800 subjects and related those repertoires to cytomegalovirus serostatus. In addition to the first cohort of roughly 700 subjects, a separate validation cohort of over 90 different subjects was used. To predict cytomegalovirus infection status, the study brought together high-throughput TCR immunosequencing, statistical association of individual TCRs with disease status, and machine learning. To study patterns of TCR occurrence, a later analysis re-analyzed previously published TCR beta repertoires from 666 donors and added high-resolution HLA genotyping. The later analysis used no new phenotypic data to find candidate immune exposures, relying instead on TCR beta sequences and their occurrence across donors. In an earlier analysis of a few hundred of the donors, high-throughput TCR beta sequencing was used to judge whether each TCR beta V gene segment behaved as functional or pseudogenic. Donor age, sex, ethnicity and CMV serostatus were compiled together with the repertoire data. Genome-wide SNP genotypes for about three fifths of the roughly 700 donors were used in a later genetic analysis, which treated that subset as a discovery cohort. All discovery cohort repertoires had been generated using a single sequencing platform. HLA typing covered class I and class II loci at four-digit resolution. The number of donors typed differed by locus, with roughly 629-640 for A, B, C, DRB1 and DQB1, roughly 550 for DQA1, about 610 for DPA1, and roughly 450 for DPB1. Four to six DR-DQ haplotypes were handled as single units for association and clustering, since linkage in the cohort was strong. On average, roughly 200,000 unique TCR beta nucleotide sequences were sequenced per donor among 398 genotyped donors of the cohort, with roughly 18% of those sequences being non-productive.

The library relied on the immunoSEQ multiplex PCR assay. For the multiplex PCR, a mixture combining 60 forward primers for TCR Vbeta segments and 13 reverse primers for TCR Jbeta segments was used. The CDR3 region of rearranged TCR beta genes was amplified from genomic DNA with a multiplex PCR assay. On the Illumina HiSeq System, the amplified TCR beta libraries were sequenced as 87-base-pair reads. In the source study's methods: A later analysis tallied around 80 million unique TCR beta chains across the 550 to 850 repertoires, and 10 million to 11 million of those chains were shared by two or more donors. Raw reads were error-corrected and collapsed into unique sequences by a nearest-neighbor algorithm in which closely related sequences were merged to remove PCR and sequencing errors. V, D and J gene segments were assigned by aligning CDR3 sequences to IMGT reference sequences. For a sequence to be retained, at least a six-nucleotide match to both a V gene segment and a J gene segment was required. Rearrangements were classified as productive when the CDR3 lacked stop codons and remained in frame with V and J, and all other rearrangements were classified as non-productive. Following IMGT convention, CDR3 was defined as the stretch from the second conserved V-encoded cysteine to the conserved J-encoded phenylalanine. In an earlier analysis of around 540 of the donors, sequences lacking an unambiguous match to a single V gene segment were excluded. An earlier analysis of some 500 of the donors classified V segments as functional when productive rearrangements were above 56.7% and as segregating when the standard deviation between donors was above 5%. To diagnose cytomegalovirus status from the catalog of TCR beta chain sequences, a statistical classification framework was built. In a later analysis, TCR nucleotide sequences were compared against IMGT/GENE-DB human TR gene sequences so that V and J genes could be assigned. The TCRdist pipeline was used in a later analysis to assign CDR3 sequences and most-parsimonious VDJ recombination scenarios. In a later analysis, every TCR beta chain was defined by the combination of its CDR3 amino acid sequence and its V-gene family, and reads without a unique V-gene family were dropped. As a way to deal with suspected cross-contamination and a sequencing artifact, a later analysis dropped 592 nucleotide sequences that were highly shared and had low generation probability. A later analysis calculated a clonal expansion index for each public chain from normalized within-repertoire ranks of inferred template counts. In a later analysis, generation probabilities were computed with a VDJ recombination model fitted to out-of-frame rearrangements, and the resulting probabilities were checked against IGoR. In a later analysis, TCR-TCR, TCR-HLA and TCR-CMV co-occurrence was scored with hypergeometric tests, and a repertoire-size bias correction was applied to TCR pairs. To estimate false discovery rates, a later analysis permuted the HLA or CMV assignments 20 times. In a later analysis, co-occurring TCRs were grouped using DBSCAN, and TCRdist sequence similarity was added for clustering within HLA-allele-positive subsets. Co-occurrence clustering excluded repertoires with fewer than 30,000 or more than 120,000 public chains, plus five with anomalous nucleotide sharing. TCRdb's version of the immuneACCESS table is confined to in-frame rearrangements and falls short of the full clone set. An unresolved V gene accounts for under half of the shortfall where checked; the remainder is of unknown origin. V and J calls and clone size are given by that table; D and trimming were obtained from the DNA. The sample table shows about 160,000 clones, and around 82% are seen once. Together, the top ten hold 0.95% to 1.3% of the sample.

The cohort was made up of hundreds of healthy bone marrow donors. At the time of sampling, every cohort member was nominally healthy, though immune exposures that went unrecorded were likely present. The donor tested CMV seronegative, placing the donor among the 352 seronegative members of the cohort. Each donor provided a peripheral blood sample, and peripheral blood mononuclear cells were used for TCR beta sequencing. Genomic DNA extraction from the blood cell samples was performed with the Qiagen DNeasy Blood Extraction Kit. The investigation overall reported the following: In a later analysis, HLA-associated TCR beta chains were found to be more clonally expanded and to have lower generation probabilities than equally common non-associated chains. A further reported finding was that TCR beta sequences accurately predicted the HLA-A and HLA-B alleles for most subjects in the first cohort. Linkage disequilibrium might explain the correlated functional status among segregating V segments, but an unknown experimental factor could not be excluded. The cohort was sequenced for TCR beta chains only, and without alpha or paired-chain data the features that could be detected were limited. When HLA alleles, especially DR and DQ, strongly co-occurred, attributing TCR associations to individual alleles was difficult. Most TCR sequences were seen in very few donors, while some public TCRs were found in many individuals. Most CMV-associated TCR beta chains appeared to be HLA-restricted in a later analysis, and the HLA associations seemed to be driven largely by CMV exposure. Cytomegalovirus status was reported to be diagnosed by the classifier with high specificity and sensitivity in both the original and validation cohorts. CMV serostatus was the only immune exposure information available for the cohort. The earlier analysis of nearly 600 of the donors excluded some 15 rarely observed V segments, including chromosome 9 orphons, because counts were too low. Compared with the roughly 700-donor mean, donors in an Asian-associated ancestry cluster had fewer N-insertions in productive TCRs, according to a later genetic analysis. Three of the identified cytomegalovirus-associated TCR beta chains were confirmed in vitro to be specific for cytomegalovirus antigens. The sequencing pipeline was judged likely to have produced a cluster of highly shared sequence variants as a technical artifact. In a later analysis, the rate of TCR association differed among HLA loci, with DRB1 alleles having the most associated TCRs and HLA-C alleles having the fewest. V-gene and J-gene trimming of TCR beta chains was associated with a missense DCLRE1C variant in a later genetic analysis, and the association was replicated in an independent cohort. The authors suggested that the approach could potentially be extended to other disease states and immunological phenotypes. According to a later analysis, parvovirus B19, influenza, CMV and Epstein-Barr virus appeared linked to several top co-occurrence clusters. In an earlier analysis of approximately 590 of the donors, most TCR beta V segments appeared in productive rearrangements about 87% or about 30% of the time, broadly matching IMGT annotations. Roughly uniform sequencing depth across donors was assumed in presence/absence analyses, although this assumption may not hold. HLA typing was unavailable for some donors at each locus, so association tests used only the typed subset. In a later analysis, 15,000 to 20,000 TCR beta sequences were associated with specific HLA alleles at a false discovery rate of 0.05. In the study, some 180 TCR beta chains were listed as associated with cytomegalovirus.

Remarks on this clone: This receptor's antigen is unknown. The input lacks base qualities; no much larger clone sits a single base away.

The sample was PBMCs. This TCR was sampled from a man between 25 and 39 years old in good health and CMV-seronegative.

The nucleotide sequence is TGCGCCAGCAGTCCGGACAGGGGGCAAGCTTTCTTT. Translated, it gives CASSPDRGQAFF. The chain links TRBV5-1 with TRBJ1-1, and TRBD1 aligns with 11 junction nucleotides. Taken from cysteine to phenylalanine, the CDR3 has 12 residues. Only the CDR3 DNA is retained, 36 bases long and in frame from the first base. Relative to germline, V is missing 5 bases and J is missing 9 bases, with 3 bases of the junction outside any gene match. The germline V gene encodes CDR1 SGHRS and CDR2 YFSETQ.